This T cell receptor (beta chain) was identified during a study of T cell responses to AZD1222 COVID-19 vaccine. Study-level results: There were mostly white British donors and more females than males, and clonal diversity was possibly underestimated. Once two AZD1222 doses were given, Spike-specific TCR breadth and depth went up. The CD4 TCRs associated with vaccination extended across spike and predominated at 160-218 and 743-854.

Analyses pooled second doses at about 4 or about 12 weeks. Sequencing was performed with immunoSEQ multiplex PCR; in TCRdb, only in-frame clones are kept and a portion is missing. The table has approximately 74,000 clones, around four fifths seen once. This CDR3 is built from 15 residues. The germline CDR1 and CDR2 sequences are WSHSY and SAAADI. V was clipped by 4 bases and J by 0 bases, with 12 bases between them. Worth noting for this clone: Its antigen remains unidentified.

The TCR originated in an adult who received the AZD1222 COVID-19 vaccine. Sample: peripheral blood, taken 28 days after the second AZD1222 dose. The rearrangement uses TRBV10-2 and TRBJ1-2; TRBD1 might be the D (5 bases). CDR3: CASSGTGEPNYGYTF. The CDR3 DNA is TGCGCCAGCAGTGGAACAGGAGAGCCTAACTATGGCTACACCTTC.